This T cell receptor (beta chain) was recovered during a study of pediatric ulcerative colitis. Trimming removed 7 bases from V and 1 base from J, with 8 bases in between. Germline loops: CDR1 MNHNS, CDR2 SASEGT. The CDR3 runs 13 residues. Using immunoSEQ multiplex PCR, the repertoire was profiled, and TCRdb retains in-frame clones only, with some absent. The table shows about 64,000 clones, with approximately 87% occurring only once. Specimen: blood. J is TRBJ2-1 and V is TRBV6-1, with D hard to call. This sequence was found in a boy younger than 18 with severe ulcerative colitis. The CDR3 sequence is CASKLGSYNEQFF. CDR3 nucleotide sequence: TGTGCCAGCAAATTGGGATCCTACAATGAGCAGTTCTTC.